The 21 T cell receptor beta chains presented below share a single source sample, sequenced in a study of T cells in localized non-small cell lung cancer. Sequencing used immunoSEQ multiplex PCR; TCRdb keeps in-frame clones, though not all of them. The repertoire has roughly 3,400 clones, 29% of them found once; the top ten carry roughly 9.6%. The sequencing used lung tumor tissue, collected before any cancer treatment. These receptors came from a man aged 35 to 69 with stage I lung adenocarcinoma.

The CDR3 bases are TGCAGCGTTGAAATTCCGGGGCAGGGCCGGTACAATGAGCAGTTCTTC. Encoded protein: CSVEIPGQGRYNEQFF. V and J are TRBV29-1 and TRBJ2-1, with D tentatively TRBD1 or TRBD2 (5 bases each). Germline-derived CDR1 and CDR2 are SQVTM and ANQGSEA. The CDR3 contains 16 residues. V was pared by 2 bases and J by 4 bases, with 18 bases between.

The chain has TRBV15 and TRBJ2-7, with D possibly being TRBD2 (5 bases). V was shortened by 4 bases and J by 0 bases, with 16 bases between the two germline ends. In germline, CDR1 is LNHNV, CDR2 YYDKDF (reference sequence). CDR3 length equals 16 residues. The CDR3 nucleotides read TGTGCCACCAGCACCCCCCAATCGGGGTCCTCCTACGAGCAGTACTTC. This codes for CATSTPQSGSSYEQYF.

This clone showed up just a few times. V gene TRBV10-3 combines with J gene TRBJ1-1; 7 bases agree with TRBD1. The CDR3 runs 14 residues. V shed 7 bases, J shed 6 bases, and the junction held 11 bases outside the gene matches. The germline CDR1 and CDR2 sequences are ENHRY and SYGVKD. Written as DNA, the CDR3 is TGTGCCATCAAACTGACAGGGTCGAGGGCTGAAGCTTTCTTT. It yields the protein CAIKLTGSRAEAFF.

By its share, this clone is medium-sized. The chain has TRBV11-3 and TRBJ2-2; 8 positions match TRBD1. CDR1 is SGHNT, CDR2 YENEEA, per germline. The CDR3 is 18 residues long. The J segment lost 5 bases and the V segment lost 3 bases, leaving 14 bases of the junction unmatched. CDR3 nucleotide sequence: TGTGCCAGCAGCTTCCCCATTACAGGGGGAAGAGGGACCGGGGAGCTGTTTTTT. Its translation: CASSFPITGGRGTGELFF.

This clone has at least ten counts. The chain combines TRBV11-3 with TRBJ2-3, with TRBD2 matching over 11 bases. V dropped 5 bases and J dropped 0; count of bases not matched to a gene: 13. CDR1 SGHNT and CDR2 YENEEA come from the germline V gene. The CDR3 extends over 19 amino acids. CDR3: CASSPRGSGGAGSTDTQYF. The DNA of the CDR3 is TGTGCCAGCAGCCCCCGTGGTAGCGGGGGGGCCGGGAGCACAGATACGCAGTATTTT.

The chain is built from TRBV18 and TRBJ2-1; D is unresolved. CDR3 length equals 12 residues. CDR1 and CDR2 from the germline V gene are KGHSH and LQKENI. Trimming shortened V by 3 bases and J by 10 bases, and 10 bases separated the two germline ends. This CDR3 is CASSPSTREQFF. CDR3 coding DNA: TGTGCCAGCTCACCTTCGACCCGAGAGCAGTTCTTC. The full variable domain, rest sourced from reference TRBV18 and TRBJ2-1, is NAGVMQNPRHLVRRRGQEARLRCSPMKGHSHVYWYRQLPEEGLKFMVYLQKENIIDESGMPKERFSAEFPKEGPSILRIQQVVRGDSAAYFCASSPSTREQFFGPGTRLTVL.

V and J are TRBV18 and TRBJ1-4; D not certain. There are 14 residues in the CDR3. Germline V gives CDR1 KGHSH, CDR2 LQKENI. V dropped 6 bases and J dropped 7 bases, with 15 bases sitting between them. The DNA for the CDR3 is TGTGCCAGCTCGCCCGACACCTGGCGTGAAAAACTGTTTTTT. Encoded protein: CASSPDTWREKLFF. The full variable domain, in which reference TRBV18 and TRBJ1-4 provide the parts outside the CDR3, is NAGVMQNPRHLVRRRGQEARLRCSPMKGHSHVYWYRQLPEEGLKFMVYLQKENIIDESGMPKERFSAEFPKEGPSILRIQQVVRGDSAAYFCASSPDTWREKLFFGSGTQLSVL.

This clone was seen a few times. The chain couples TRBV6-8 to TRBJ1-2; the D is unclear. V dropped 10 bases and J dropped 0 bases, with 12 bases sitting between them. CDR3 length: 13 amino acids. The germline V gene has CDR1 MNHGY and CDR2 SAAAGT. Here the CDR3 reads CATSLGANYGYTF. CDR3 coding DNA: TGTGCCACCAGCCTCGGCGCTAACTATGGCTACACCTTC.

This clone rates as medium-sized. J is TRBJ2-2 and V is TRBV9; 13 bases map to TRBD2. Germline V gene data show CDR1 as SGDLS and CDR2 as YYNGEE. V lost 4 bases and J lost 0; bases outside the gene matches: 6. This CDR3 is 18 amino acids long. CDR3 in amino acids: CASSYRLAGGSNTGELFF. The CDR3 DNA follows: TGTGCCAGCAGCTACCGACTAGCGGGGGGTTCGAACACCGGGGAGCTGTTTTTT.

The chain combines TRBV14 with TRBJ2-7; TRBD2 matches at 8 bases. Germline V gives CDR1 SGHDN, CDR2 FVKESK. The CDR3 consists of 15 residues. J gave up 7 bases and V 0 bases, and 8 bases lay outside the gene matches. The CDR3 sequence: CASSQDLAGTREQYF. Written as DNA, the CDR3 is TGTGCCAGCAGCCAAGACCTAGCGGGTACTAGGGAGCAGTACTTC.

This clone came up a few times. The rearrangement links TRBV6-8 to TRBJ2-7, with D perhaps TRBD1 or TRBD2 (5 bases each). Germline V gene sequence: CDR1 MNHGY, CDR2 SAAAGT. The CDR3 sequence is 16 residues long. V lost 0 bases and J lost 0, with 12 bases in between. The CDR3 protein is CASSYSEAGGSYEQYF. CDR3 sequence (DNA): TGTGCCAGCAGTTACTCGGAGGCTGGGGGCTCCTACGAGCAGTACTTC.

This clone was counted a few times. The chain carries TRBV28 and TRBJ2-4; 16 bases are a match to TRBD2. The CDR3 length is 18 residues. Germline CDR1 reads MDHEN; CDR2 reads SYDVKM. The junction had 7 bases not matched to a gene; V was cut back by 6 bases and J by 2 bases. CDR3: CASSDGTSGGASKNIQYF. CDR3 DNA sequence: TGTGCCAGCAGCGATGGGACTAGCGGGGGGGCTTCCAAAAACATTCAGTACTTC.

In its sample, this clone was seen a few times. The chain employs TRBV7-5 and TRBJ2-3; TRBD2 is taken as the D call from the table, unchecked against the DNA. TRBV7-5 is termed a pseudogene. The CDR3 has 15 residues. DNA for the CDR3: TGTGCCAGCAGCTCCCGGGGGGCCCGCACAGATACGCAGTATTTT. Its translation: CASSSRGARTDTQYF.

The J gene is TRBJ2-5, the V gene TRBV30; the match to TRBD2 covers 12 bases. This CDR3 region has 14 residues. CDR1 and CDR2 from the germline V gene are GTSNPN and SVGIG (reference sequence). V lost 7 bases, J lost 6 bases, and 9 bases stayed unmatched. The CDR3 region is CAFSTSGGPKTQYF. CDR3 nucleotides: TGTGCCTTCTCGACTAGCGGGGGACCTAAGACCCAGTACTTC.

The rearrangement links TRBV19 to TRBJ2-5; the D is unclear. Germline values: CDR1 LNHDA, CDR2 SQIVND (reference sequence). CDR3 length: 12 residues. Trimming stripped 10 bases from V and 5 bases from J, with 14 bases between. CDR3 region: CATSPGSETQYF. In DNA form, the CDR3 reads TGTGCCACCTCACCCGGGTCGGAGACCCAGTACTTC.

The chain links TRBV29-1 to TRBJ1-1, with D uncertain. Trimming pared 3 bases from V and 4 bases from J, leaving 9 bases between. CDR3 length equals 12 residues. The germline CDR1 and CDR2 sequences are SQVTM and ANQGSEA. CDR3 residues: CSVDRVGTEAFF. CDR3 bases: TGCAGCGTTGATCGAGTGGGCACTGAAGCTTTCTTT.

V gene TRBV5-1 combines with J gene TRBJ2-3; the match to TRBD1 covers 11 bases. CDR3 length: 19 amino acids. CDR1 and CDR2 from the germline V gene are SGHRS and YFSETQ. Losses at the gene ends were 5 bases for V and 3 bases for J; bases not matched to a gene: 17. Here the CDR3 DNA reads TGCGCCAGCAGACCTAACCGGGACAGGGGGATTCGAATTACAGATACGCAGTATTTT. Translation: CASRPNRDRGIRITDTQYF. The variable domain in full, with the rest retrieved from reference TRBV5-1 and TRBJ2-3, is KAGVTQTPRYLIKTRGQQVTLSCSPISGHRSVSWYQQTPGQGLQFLFEYFSETQRNKGNFPGRFSGRQFSNSRSEMNVSTLELGDSALYLCASRPNRDRGIRITDTQYFGPGTRLTVL.

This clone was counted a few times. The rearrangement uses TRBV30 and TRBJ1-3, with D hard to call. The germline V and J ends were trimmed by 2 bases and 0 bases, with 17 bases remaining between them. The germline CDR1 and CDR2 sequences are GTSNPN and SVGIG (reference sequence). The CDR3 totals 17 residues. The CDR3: CAWSLTPGSFSGNTIYF. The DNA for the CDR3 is TGTGCCTGGAGTCTAACCCCCGGGTCCTTCTCTGGAAACACCATATATTTT.

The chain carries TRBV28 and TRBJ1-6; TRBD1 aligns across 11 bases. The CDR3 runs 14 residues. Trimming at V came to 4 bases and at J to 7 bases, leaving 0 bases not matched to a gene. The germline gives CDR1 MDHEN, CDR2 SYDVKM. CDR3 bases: TGTGCCAGCAGTTGGGACAGGGGGAATTCACCCCTCCACTTT. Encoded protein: CASSWDRGNSPLHF.

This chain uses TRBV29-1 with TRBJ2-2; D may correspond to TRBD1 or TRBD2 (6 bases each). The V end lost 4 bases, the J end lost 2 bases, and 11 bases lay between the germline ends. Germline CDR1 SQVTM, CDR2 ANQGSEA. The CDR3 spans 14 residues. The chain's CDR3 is CSVGRGTNTGELFF. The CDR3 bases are TGCAGCGTTGGGAGGGGGACCAACACCGGGGAGCTGTTTTTT.

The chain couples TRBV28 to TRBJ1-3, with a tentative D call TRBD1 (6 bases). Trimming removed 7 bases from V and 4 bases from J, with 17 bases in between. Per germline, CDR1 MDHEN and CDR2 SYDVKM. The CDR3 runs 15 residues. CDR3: CASNQGGGQGNTIYF. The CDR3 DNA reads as TGTGCCAGCAACCAGGGCGGGGGGCAAGGAAACACCATATATTTT.